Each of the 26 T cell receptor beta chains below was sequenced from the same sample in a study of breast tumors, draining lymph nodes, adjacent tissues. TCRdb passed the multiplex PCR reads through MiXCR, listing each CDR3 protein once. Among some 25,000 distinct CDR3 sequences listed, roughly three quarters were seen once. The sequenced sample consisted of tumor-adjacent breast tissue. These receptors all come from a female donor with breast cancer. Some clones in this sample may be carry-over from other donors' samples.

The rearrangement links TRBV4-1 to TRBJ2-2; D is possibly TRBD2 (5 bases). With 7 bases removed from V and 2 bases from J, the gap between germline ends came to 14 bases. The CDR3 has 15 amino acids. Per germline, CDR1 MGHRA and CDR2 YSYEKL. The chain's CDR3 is CASKPAADNTGELFF. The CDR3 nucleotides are TGCGCCAGCAAACCAGCGGCCGATAACACCGGGGAGCTGTTTTTT.

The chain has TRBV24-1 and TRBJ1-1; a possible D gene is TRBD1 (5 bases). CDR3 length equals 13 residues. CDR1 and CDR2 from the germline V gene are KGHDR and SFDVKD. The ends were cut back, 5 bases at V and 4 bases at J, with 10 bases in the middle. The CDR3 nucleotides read TGTGCCACCAGTGGCAGGGTCGGCACTGAAGCTTTCTTT. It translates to CATSGRVGTEAFF.

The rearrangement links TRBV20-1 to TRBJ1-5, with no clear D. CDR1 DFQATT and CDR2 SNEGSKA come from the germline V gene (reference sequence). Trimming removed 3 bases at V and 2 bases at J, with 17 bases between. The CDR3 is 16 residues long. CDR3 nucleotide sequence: TGCAGTGCTAGTGGATGGGGAGGGTTTGGCAATCAGCCCCAGCATTTT. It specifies CSASGWGGFGNQPQHF.

CDR3 loop: CASSTGGSYTDTQYF. The CDR3 coding sequence is TGTGCCAGCAGCACCGGGGGCAGTTATACAGATACGCAGTATTTT. The chain has TRBV9 and TRBJ2-3; D may be TRBD1 or TRBD2 (6 bases each). Germline values: CDR1 SGDLS, CDR2 YYNGEE. The V end was cut by 4 bases, the J end by 3 bases, with 15 bases between. The CDR3 covers 15 residues.

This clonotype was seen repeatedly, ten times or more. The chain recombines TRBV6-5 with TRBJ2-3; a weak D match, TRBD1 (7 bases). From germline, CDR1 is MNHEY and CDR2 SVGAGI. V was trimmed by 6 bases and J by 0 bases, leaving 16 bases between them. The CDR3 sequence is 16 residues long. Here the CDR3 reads CASSLTTGTSTDTQYF. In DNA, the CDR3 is TGTGCCAGCAGCCTCACGACAGGGACTAGCACAGATACGCAGTATTTT.

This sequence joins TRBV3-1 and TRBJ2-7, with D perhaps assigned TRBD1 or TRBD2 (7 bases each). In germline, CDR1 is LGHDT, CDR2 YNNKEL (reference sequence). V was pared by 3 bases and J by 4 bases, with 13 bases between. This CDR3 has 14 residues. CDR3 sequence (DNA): TGTGCCAGCAGCCAGGGGCAGGGGGGGTACGAGCAGTACTTC. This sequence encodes CASSQGQGGYEQYF.

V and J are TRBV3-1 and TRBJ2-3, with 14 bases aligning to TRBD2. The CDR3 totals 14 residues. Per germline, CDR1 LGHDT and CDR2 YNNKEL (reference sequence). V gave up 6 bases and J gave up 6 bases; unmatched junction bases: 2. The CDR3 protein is CASRGLAGADTQYF. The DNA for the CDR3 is TGTGCCAGCAGGGGACTAGCGGGAGCTGATACGCAGTATTTT.

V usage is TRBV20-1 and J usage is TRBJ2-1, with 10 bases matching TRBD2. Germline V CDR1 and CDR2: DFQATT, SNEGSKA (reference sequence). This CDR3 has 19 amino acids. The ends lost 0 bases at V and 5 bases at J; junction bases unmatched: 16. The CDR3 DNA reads TGCAGTGCTAGAGATGCCCGGGCCCTGGGACTAGCGCCCCACAATGAGCAGTTCTTC. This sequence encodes CSARDARALGLAPHNEQFF.

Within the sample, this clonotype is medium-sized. This CDR3 is CAIRGTSGGAYSTDTQYF. The CDR3, as DNA: TGTGCCATCAGAGGTACTAGCGGGGGGGCATATAGCACAGATACGCAGTATTTT. V usage is TRBV10-3 and J usage is TRBJ2-3, with 13 bases lining up with TRBD2. Germline lookup yields CDR1 ENHRY and CDR2 SYGVKD. V was pared by 6 bases and J by 0 bases, with 9 bases of the junction left unmatched. The CDR3 covers 18 residues.

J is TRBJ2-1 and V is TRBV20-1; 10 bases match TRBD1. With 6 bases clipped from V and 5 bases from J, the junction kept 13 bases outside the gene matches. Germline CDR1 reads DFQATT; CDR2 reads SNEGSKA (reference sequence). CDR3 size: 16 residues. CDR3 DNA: TGCAGTGCCGTCATACCGGGACAGGGGATAGACAATGAGCAGTTCTTC. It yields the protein CSAVIPGQGIDNEQFF.

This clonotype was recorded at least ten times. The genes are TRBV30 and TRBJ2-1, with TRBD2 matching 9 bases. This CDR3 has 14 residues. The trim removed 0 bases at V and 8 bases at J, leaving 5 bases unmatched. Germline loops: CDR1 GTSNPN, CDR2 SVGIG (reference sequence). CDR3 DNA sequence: TGTGCCTGGAGTGTAGCGGGAGGATTAGATGAGCAGTTCTTC. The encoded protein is CAWSVAGGLDEQFF.

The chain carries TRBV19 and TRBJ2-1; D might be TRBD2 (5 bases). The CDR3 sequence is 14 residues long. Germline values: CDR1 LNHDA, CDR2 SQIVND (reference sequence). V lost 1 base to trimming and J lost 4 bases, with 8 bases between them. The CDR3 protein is CASSIVERYNEQFF. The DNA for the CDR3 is TGTGCCAGTAGTATAGTTGAGCGGTACAATGAGCAGTTCTTC.

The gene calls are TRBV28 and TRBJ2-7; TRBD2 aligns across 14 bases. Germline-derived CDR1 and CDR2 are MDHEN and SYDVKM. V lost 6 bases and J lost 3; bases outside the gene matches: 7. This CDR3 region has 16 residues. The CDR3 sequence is CASSLGLAGEVYEQYF. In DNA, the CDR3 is TGTGCCAGCAGCCTGGGACTAGCGGGGGAGGTCTACGAGCAGTACTTC.

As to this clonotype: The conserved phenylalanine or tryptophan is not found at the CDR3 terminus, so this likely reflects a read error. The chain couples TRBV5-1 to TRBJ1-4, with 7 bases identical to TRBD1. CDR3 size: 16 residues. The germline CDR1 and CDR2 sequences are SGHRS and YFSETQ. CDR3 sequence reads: CASSLGPGQTNENLFS. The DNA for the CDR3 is TGCGCCAGCAGCTTGGGGCCGGGACAGACTAATGAAAACCTGTTTTCT.

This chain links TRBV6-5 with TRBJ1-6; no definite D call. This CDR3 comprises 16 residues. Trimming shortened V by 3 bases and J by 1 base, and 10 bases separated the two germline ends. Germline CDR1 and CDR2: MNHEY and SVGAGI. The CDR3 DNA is TGTGCCAGCAGTTATCAACGGACTTCCTATAATTCACCCCTCCACTTT. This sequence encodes CASSYQRTSYNSPLHF.

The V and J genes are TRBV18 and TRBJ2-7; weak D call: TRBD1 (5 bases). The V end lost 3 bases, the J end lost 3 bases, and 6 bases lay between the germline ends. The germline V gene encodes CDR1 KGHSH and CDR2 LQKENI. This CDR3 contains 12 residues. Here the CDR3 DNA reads TGTGCCAGCTCACCTACAGGCTACGAGCAGTACTTC. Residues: CASSPTGYEQYF.

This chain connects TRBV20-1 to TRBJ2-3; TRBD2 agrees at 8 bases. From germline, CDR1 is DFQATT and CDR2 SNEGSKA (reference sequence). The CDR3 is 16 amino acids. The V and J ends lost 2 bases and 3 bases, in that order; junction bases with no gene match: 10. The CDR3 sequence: CSARSVSGGLTDTQYF. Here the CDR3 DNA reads TGCAGTGCTAGATCGGTATCGGGAGGGCTGACAGATACGCAGTATTTT.

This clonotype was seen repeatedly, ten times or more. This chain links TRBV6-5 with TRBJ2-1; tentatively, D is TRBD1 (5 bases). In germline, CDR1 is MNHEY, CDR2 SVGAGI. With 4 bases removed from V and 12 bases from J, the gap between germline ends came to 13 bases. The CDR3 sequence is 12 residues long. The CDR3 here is CASSSSGIRQFF. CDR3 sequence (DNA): TGTGCCAGCAGTTCTTCAGGGATCCGGCAGTTCTTC.

CDR3 nucleotides: TGTGCCAGCAGCTTAGACACTAACTATGGCTACACCTTC. Its protein product is CASSLDTNYGYTF. The chain links TRBV7-9 to TRBJ1-2; D is undetermined. CDR3 length: 13 amino acids. The V gene's germline CDR1 is SEHNR and CDR2 FQNEAQ (reference sequence). V lost 1 base, J lost 0 bases, and 3 bases lay in between.

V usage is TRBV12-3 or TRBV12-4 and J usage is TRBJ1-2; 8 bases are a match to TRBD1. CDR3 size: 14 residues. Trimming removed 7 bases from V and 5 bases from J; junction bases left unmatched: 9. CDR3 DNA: TGTGCCAGCAACTACGGGACAGGAGGATATGGCTACACCTTC. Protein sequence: CASNYGTGGYGYTF.

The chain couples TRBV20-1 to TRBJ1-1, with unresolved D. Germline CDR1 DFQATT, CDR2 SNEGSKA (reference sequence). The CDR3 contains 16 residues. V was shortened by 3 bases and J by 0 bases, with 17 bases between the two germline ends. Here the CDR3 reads CSARDLGEPMNTEAFF. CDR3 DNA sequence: TGCAGTGCTAGGGATCTCGGCGAGCCCATGAACACTGAAGCTTTCTTT.

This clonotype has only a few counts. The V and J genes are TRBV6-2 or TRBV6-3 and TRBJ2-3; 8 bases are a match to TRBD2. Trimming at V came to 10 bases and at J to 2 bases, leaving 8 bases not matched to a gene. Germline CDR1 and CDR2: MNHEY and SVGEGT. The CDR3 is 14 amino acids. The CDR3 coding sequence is TGTGCCATCGCCGGGACTAGGACCACAGATACGCAGTATTTT. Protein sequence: CAIAGTRTTDTQYF.

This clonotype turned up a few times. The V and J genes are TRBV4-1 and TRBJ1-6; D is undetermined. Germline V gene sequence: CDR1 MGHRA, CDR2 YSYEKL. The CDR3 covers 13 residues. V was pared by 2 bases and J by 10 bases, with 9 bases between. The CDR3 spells CASSQLLVSPLHF. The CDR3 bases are TGCGCCAGCAGCCAACTACTGGTCTCACCCCTCCACTTT.

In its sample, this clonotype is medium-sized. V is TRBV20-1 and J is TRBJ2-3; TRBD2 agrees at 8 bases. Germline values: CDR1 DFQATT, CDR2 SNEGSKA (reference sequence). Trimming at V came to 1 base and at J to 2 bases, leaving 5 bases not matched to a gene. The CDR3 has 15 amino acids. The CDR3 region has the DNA TGCAGTGCTAGAGTGAATAGCGGGACCACAGATACGCAGTATTTT. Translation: CSARVNSGTTDTQYF.

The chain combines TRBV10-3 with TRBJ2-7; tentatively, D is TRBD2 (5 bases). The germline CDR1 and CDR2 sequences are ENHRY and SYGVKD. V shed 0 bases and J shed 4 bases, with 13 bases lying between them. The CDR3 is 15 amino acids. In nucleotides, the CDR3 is TGTGCCATCAGTGAGTCCCAAAAGTGGACTTACGAGCAGTACTTC. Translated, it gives CAISESQKWTYEQYF.

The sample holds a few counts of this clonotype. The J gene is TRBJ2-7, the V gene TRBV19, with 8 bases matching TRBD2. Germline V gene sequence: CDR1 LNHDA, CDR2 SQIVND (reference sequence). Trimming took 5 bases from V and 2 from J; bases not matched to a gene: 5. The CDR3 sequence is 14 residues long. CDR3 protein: CASSLSGLAYEQYF. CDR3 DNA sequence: TGTGCCAGTAGTCTATCGGGACTAGCCTACGAGCAGTACTTC.